The 4 T cell receptor beta chains listed next were all sequenced from one sample in a study of PD-L1 blockade in urothelial cancer. The time point: peripheral blood 6 weeks after treatment start. Repertoires were generated with immunoSEQ multiplex PCR, while TCRdb's copy carries only in-frame clones and drops some. The sample has tens of thousands of clones, 86% seen once; the top ten hold 10%. Sequences were derived from PBMCs, sampled around atezolizumab (anti-PD-L1) treatment. The source is a man aged 55 to 69 with urothelial cancer.

The J gene is TRBJ2-3, the V gene TRBV27, with 7 bases lining up with TRBD1. The V segment lost 1 base and the J segment 2 bases; nucleotides outside the gene matches: 12. The V gene's germline CDR1 is MNHEY and CDR2 SMNVEV (reference sequence). CDR3 length equals 18 residues. This CDR3 is CASSLYWRLQGHTDTQYF. The CDR3 DNA reads as TGTGCCAGCAGTTTATATTGGAGACTACAGGGGCACACAGATACGCAGTATTTT.

The chain employs TRBV18 and TRBJ1-1; 7 bases agree with TRBD1. The junction had 6 bases not matched to a gene; V was cut back by 3 bases and J by 8 bases. This CDR3 contains 13 residues. CDR1 is KGHSH and CDR2 is LQKENI in the germline V gene. The CDR3 DNA follows: TGTGCCAGCTCACCCGGGACAGCTATAGAAGCTTTCTTT. Translating it yields CASSPGTAIEAFF.

The rearrangement joins TRBV27 to TRBJ2-3, with 14 bases that match TRBD2. J lost 7 bases, V lost 2 bases, and 2 bases had no gene match. Germline V gives CDR1 MNHEY, CDR2 SMNVEV (reference sequence). The CDR3 consists of 15 residues. CDR3 region: CASSLRLAGGNTQYF. CDR3 DNA: TGTGCCAGCAGTTTACGACTAGCGGGGGGGAATACGCAGTATTTT.

The rearrangement joins TRBV5-1 to TRBJ1-4; D gene unclear. This CDR3 has 15 residues. Germline V gene sequence: CDR1 SGHRS, CDR2 YFSETQ. The ends were cut back, 0 bases at V and 7 bases at J, with 13 bases in the middle. CDR3 sequence (DNA): TGCGCCAGCAGCTTGGGCGGTTTGGCTACTGAAAAACTGTTTTTT. This encodes CASSLGGLATEKLFF.